The clone carrying this T cell receptor (beta chain) appeared a single time. Its antigen is currently unknown. A read error may be the cause here, since a much bigger clone is one base away. Method: immunoSEQ multiplex PCR; TCRdb's copy keeps in-frame clones and lacks some. The data contain more than 90,000 clones, 86% of them seen just once; the ten biggest clones take up about 1.5%. The data belong to a study of T cell responses to AZD1222 COVID-19 vaccine. Whole-study findings and limits: Clonal diversity was possibly underestimated, and the donors were mostly white British, with more females. No day 14 peak samples; only post-peak repertoires were characterized.

The length of the CDR3 is 13 residues. CDR1 and CDR2 (germline): SGHTA, FQGNSA. V lost 1 base to trimming and J lost 1 base, with 4 bases between them. Sequencing was performed on peripheral blood, taken on day 0 of AZD1222 vaccination. The V gene is TRBV7-2, the J gene TRBJ1-1; no definite D call. The source is an adult in good health. The CDR3 nucleotides read TGTGCCAGCAGCTTAGGAAGGAACACTGAAGCTTTCTTT. Its protein is CASSLGRNTEAFF.